Below are 2 T cell receptor beta chains sequenced from a single sample in a study of T cell clones after liver transplantation. TCRdb keeps only in-frame clones here, not all; method: immunoSEQ multiplex PCR. The top ten hold roughly 0.6% of the sample, which has 65,000 to 95,000 clones, 75% to 90% seen once. The starting material was CD4+ T cells from blood, obtained before liver transplant. The receptors were sampled from a human donor who received a liver transplant.

This chain's CDR3 is CASSFRGGQGTYEQYF. CDR3 nucleotides: TGTGCCAGCAGCTTTCGTGGCGGACAGGGAACCTACGAGCAGTACTTC. The chain employs TRBV7-2 and TRBJ2-7; 8 bases fit TRBD1. Germline V gives CDR1 SGHTA, CDR2 FQGNSA. The CDR3 is 16 amino acids. With 3 bases clipped from V and 2 bases from J, the junction kept 9 bases outside the gene matches.

The chain recombines TRBV19 with TRBJ1-5; tentative D call: TRBD1 (5 bases). Germline CDR1 LNHDA, CDR2 SQIVND (reference sequence). The CDR3 covers 16 residues. Trimming took 5 bases from V and 1 from J, leaving 15 bases between them. The CDR3 reads CASSVRDVASNQPQHF. As DNA, the CDR3 is TGTGCCAGTAGTGTTCGGGACGTCGCAAGCAATCAGCCCCAGCATTTT.